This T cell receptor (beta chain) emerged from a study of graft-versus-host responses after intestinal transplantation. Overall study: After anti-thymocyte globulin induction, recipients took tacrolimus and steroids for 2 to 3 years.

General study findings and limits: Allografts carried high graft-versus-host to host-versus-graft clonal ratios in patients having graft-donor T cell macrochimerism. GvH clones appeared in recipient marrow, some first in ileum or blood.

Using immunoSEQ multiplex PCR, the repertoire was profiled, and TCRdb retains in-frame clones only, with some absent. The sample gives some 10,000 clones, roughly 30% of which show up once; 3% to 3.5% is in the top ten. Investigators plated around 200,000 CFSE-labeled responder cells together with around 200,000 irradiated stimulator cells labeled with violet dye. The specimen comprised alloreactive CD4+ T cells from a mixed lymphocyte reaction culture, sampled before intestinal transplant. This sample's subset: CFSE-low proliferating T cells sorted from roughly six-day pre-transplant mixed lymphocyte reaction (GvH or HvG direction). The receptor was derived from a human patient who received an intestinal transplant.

CDR3 nucleotides: TGTGCCAGCAGTTTAAGCGGAGGCGGACAGCCCCAGCATTTT. Protein sequence: CASSLSGGGQPQHF. J is TRBJ1-5 and V is TRBV27; D unresolved. The ends were cut back, 2 bases at V and 7 bases at J, with 12 bases in the middle. Germline V gene data show CDR1 as MNHEY and CDR2 as SMNVEV (reference sequence). The CDR3 has 14 amino acids.